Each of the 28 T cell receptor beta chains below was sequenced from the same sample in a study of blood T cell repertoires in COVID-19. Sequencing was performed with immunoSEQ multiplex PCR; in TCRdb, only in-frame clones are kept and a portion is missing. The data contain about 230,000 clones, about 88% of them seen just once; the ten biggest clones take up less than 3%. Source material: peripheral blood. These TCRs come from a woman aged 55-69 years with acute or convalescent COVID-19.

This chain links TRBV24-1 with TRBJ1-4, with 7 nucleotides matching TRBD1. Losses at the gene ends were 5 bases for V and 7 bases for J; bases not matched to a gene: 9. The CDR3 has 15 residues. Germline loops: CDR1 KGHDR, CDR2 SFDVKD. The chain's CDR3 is CATSGFSAGGEKLFF. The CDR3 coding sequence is TGTGCCACCAGTGGTTTTTCGGCAGGGGGTGAAAAACTGTTTTTT.

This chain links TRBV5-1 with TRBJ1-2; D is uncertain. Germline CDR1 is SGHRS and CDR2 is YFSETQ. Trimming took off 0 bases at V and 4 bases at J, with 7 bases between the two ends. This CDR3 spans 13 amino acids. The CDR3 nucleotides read TGCGCCAGCAGCTTGGACACAGTCTATGGCTACACCTTC. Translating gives CASSLDTVYGYTF.

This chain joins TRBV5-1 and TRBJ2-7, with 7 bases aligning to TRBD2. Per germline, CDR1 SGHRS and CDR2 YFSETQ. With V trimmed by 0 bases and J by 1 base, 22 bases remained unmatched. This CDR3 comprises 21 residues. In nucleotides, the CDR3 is TGCGCCAGCAGCTTGGACGTCGATCGGGGGAGGGACTCCACTCAGTCCTACGAGCAGTACTTC. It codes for CASSLDVDRGRDSTQSYEQYF.

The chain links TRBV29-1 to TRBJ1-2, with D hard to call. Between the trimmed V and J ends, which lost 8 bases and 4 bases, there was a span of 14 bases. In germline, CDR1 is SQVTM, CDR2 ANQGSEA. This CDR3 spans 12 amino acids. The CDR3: CSPCGWFYGYTF. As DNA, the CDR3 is TGCAGCCCCTGCGGCTGGTTCTATGGCTACACCTTC.

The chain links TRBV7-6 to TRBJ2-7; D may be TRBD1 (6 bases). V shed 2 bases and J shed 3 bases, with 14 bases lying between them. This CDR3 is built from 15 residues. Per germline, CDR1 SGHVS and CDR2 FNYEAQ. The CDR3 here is CASSLQGPLGYEQYF. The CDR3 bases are TGTGCCAGCAGCTTACAGGGGCCTCTCGGCTACGAGCAGTACTTC.

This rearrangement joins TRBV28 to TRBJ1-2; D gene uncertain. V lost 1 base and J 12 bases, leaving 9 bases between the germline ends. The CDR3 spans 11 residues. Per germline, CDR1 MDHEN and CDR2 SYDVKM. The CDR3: CASSLLRAHTF. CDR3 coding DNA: TGTGCCAGCAGTTTATTGAGGGCACACACCTTC.

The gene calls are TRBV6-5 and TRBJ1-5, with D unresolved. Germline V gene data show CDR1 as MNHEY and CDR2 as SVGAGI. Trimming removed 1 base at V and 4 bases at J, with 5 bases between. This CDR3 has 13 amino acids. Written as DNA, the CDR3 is TGTGCCAGCAGTTACTTCCTTAATCAGCCCCAGCATTTT. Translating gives CASSYFLNQPQHF.

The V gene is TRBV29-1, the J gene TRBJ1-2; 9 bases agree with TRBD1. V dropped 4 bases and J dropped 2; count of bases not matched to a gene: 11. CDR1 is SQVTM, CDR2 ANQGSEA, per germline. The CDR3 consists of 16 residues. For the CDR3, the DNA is TGCAGCGTTGGTATAAATGGGGGACAGGGAAACTATGGCTACACCTTC. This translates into CSVGINGGQGNYGYTF. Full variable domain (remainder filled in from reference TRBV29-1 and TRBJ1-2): SAVISQKPSRDICQRGTSLTIQCQVDSQVTMMFWYRQQPGQSLTLIATANQGSEATYESGFVIDKFPISRPNLTFSTLTVSNMSPEDSSIYLCSVGINGGQGNYGYTFGSGTRLTVV.

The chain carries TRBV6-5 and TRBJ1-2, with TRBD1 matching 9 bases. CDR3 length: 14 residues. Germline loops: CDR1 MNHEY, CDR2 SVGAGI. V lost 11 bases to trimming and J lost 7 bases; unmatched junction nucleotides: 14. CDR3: CAVVVGTGSSGYTF. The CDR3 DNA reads TGTGCCGTGGTGGTAGGGACAGGGTCCTCTGGCTACACCTTC.

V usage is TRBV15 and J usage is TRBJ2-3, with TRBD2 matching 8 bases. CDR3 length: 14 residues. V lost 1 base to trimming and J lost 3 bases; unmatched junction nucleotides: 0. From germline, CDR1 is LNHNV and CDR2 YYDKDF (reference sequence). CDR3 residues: CATSRAGGTDTQYF. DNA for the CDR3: TGTGCCACCAGCAGAGCGGGAGGGACAGATACGCAGTATTTT.

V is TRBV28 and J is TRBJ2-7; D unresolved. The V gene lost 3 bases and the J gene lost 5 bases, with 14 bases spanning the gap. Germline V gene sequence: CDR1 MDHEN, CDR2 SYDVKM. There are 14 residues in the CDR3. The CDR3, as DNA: TGTGCCAGCAGTTTGGTCGGGTTGGAGAACGAGCAGTACTTC. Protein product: CASSLVGLENEQYF.

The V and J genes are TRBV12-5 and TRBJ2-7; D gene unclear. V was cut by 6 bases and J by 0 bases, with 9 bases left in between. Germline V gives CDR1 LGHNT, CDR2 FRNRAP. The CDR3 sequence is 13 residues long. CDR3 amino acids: CASGVDSSYEQYF. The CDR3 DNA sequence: TGTGCTAGTGGCGTTGATAGCTCCTACGAGCAGTACTTC.

Written as DNA, the CDR3 is TGTGCCAGCAGTTTATCACAGATCACTGAAGCTTTCTTT. Amino acids: CASSLSQITEAFF. The V call is TRBV12-3 or TRBV12-4, the J call TRBJ1-1, with D uncertain. The germline V and J ends were trimmed by 2 bases and 4 bases, with 8 bases remaining between them. The CDR3 extends over 13 amino acids.

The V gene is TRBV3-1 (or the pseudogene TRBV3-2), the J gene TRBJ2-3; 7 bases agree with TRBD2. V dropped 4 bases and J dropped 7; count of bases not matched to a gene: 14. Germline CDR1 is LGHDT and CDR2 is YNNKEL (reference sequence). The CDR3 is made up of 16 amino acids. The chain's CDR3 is CASSPRERGVVNTQYF. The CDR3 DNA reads TGTGCCAGCAGCCCGAGGGAGCGGGGAGTGGTAAATACGCAGTATTTT.

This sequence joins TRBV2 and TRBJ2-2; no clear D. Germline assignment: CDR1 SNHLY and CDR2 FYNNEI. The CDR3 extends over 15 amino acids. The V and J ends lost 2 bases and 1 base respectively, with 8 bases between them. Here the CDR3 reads CASSELQKNTGELFF. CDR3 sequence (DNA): TGTGCCAGCAGTGAATTACAGAAGAACACCGGGGAGCTGTTTTTT.

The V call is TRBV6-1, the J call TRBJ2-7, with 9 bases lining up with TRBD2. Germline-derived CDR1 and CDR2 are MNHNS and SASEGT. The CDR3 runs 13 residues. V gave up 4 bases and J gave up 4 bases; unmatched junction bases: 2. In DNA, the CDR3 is TGTGCCAGCAGTGTAGCGGGGGCATACGAGCAGTACTTC. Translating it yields CASSVAGAYEQYF.

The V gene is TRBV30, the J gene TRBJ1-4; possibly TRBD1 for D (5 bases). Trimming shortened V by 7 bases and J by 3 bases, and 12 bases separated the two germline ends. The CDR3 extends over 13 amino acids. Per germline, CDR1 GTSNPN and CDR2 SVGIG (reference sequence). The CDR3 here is CASRQTPNEKLFF. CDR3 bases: TGTGCCTCTAGACAGACACCTAATGAAAAACTGTTTTTT.

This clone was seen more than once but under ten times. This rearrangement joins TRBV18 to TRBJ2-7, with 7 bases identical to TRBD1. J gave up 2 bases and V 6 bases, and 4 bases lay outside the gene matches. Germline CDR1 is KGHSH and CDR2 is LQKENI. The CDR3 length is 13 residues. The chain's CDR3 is CASSLDRAYEQYF. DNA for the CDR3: TGTGCCAGCTCGCTCGACAGGGCCTACGAGCAGTACTTC.

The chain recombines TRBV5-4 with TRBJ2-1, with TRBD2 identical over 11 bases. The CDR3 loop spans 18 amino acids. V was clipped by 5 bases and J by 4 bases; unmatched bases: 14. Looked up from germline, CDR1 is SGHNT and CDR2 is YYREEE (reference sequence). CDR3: CASSRSQIAGGRYNEQFF. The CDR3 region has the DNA TGTGCCAGCAGTCGATCACAAATAGCGGGGGGGCGATACAATGAGCAGTTCTTC.

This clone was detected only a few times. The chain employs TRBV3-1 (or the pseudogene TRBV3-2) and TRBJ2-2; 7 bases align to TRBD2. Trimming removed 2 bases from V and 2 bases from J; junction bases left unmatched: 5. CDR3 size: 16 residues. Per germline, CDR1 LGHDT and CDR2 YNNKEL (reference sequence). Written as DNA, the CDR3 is TGTGCCAGCAGCCAACGCGGGAGCCGAAACACCGGGGAGCTGTTTTTT. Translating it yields CASSQRGSRNTGELFF.

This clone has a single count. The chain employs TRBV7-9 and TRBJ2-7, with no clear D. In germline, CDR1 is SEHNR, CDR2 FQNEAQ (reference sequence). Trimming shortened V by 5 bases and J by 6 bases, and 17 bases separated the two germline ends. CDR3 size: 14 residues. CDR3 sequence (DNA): TGTGCCAGCAGCCCACCCCTCGGTTACGGCGAGCAGTACTTC. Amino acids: CASSPPLGYGEQYF.

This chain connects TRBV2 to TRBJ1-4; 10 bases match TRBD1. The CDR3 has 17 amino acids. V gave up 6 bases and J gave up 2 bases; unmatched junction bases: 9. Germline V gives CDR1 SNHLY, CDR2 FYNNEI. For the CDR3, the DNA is TGTGCCAGCAGAAACCGGGACAGGGGCCTTACTAATGAAAAACTGTTTTTT. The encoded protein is CASRNRDRGLTNEKLFF.

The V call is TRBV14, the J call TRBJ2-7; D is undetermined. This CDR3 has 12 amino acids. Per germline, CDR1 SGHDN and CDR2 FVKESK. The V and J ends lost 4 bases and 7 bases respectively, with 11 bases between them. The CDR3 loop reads CASSPYAGEQYF. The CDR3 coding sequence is TGTGCCAGCAGCCCCTATGCCGGGGAGCAGTACTTC. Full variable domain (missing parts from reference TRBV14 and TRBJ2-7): EAGVTQFPSHSVIEKGQTVTLRCDPISGHDNLYWYRRVMGKEIKFLLHFVKESKQDESGMPNNRFLAERTGGTYSTLKVQPAELEDSGVYFCASSPYAGEQYFGPGTRLTVT.

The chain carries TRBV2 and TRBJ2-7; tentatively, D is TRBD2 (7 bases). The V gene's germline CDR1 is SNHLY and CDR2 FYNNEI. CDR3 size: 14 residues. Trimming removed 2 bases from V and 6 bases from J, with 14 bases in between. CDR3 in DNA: TGTGCCAGCAGTGAACTCGGGGGGCGGGCCGAGCAGTACTTC. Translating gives CASSELGGRAEQYF.

The CDR3 loop reads CASSLSGQGVSTPLHF. As DNA, the CDR3 is TGCGCCAGCAGCTTATCAGGACAGGGTGTAAGTACACCCCTCCACTTT. The chain employs TRBV5-1 and TRBJ1-6; 8 bases agree with TRBD1. J gave up 11 bases and V 2 bases, and 12 bases lay outside the gene matches. Germline CDR1 and CDR2: SGHRS and YFSETQ. The CDR3 has 16 amino acids.

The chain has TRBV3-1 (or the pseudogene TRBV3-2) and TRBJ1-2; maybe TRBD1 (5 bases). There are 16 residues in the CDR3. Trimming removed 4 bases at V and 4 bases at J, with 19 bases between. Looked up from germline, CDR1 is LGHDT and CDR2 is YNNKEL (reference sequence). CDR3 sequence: CASSPTGEGISYGYTF. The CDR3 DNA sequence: TGTGCCAGCAGCCCCACAGGAGAAGGAATATCCTATGGCTACACCTTC.

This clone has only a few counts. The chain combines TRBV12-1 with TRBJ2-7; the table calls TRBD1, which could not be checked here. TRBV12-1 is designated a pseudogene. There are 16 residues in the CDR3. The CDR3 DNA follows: TGTGCCAGCAGCCCTACCCCGGGACAATACTCCTACGAGCAGTACTTC. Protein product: CASSPTPGQYSYEQYF.

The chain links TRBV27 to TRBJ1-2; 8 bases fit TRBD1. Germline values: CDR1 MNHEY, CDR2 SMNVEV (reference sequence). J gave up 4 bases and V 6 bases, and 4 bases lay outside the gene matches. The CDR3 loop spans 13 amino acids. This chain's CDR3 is CASSDRGGYGYTF. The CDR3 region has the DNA TGTGCCAGCAGCGACAGGGGCGGCTATGGCTACACCTTC.